This T cell receptor (beta chain) emerged from a study of T cell responses to AZD1222 COVID-19 vaccine. Findings and caveats of the study: Donors were mostly white British, more females; clonal diversity possibly underestimated. CD4 TCRs covered the whole spike, strongest at regions 160-218 and 743-854.

Clones were read by immunoSEQ multiplex PCR, and TCRdb kept only the in-frame ones, dropping some. The profile shows under 90,000 clones, approximately 83% of them singletons. On this clone: Antigen: not known.

Sequenced material: peripheral blood, taken 28 days after the second AZD1222 dose. This TCR was sampled from an adult who received the AZD1222 COVID-19 vaccine.

CDR3 in DNA: TGTGCCAGCAGTTTATTGTTACCGGGACAGGGTACCTTCTCTGGAAACACCATATATTTT. Amino acids: CASSLLLPGQGTFSGNTIYF. V usage is TRBV28 and J usage is TRBJ1-3, with 9 nucleotides matching TRBD1. Germline V lookup: CDR1 MDHEN, CDR2 SYDVKM. The CDR3 length is 20 residues. V gave up 1 base and J gave up 0 bases; unmatched junction bases: 13. The whole variable domain, filled in from reference TRBV28 and TRBJ1-3, reads DVKVTQSSRYLVKRTGEKVFLECVQDMDHENMFWYRQDPGLGLRLIYFSYDVKMKEKGDIPEGYSVSREKKERFSLILESASTNQTSMYLCASSLLLPGQGTFSGNTIYFGEGSWLTVV.